This T cell receptor beta chain was observed in a study of blood T cell repertoires in COVID-19. Study-wide context: Samples taken during acute and convalescent COVID-19 were collected in the United States, Italy and Spain. Sample material is recorded as cDNA or gDNA derived from T cells, B-cell-depleted T cells, or PBMCs.

Per the original methods: Researchers report that nucleated cell counts were estimated from reference gene primer amplification. Sequencing used immunoSEQ multiplex PCR; TCRdb keeps in-frame clones, though not all of them. D and trimming come from the DNA, and the V and J calls and clone size come from that table. This sample yields some 100,000 clones, of which about 74% are seen a single time; less than 5% belongs to the top ten. Followed over time, Seattle patients had been enrolled while infection was active. Between the trimmed V and J ends, which lost 3 bases and 0 bases, there was a span of 15 bases. The CDR3 sequence is 17 residues long.

The receptor was isolated from a man between 65 and 85 years old with COVID-19, enrolled during active disease. The chain couples TRBV23-1 to TRBJ1-3; TRBD1 is a possible D gene (6 bases). TRBV23-1 is reported as an ORF; its role is uncertain. The sample consisted of peripheral blood. The CDR3 sequence is CASSHPWGPLSGNTIYF. CDR3 in DNA: TGCGCCAGCAGTCACCCCTGGGGGCCCCTCTCTGGAAACACCATATATTTT.